The 9 T cell receptor beta chains listed next were all sequenced from one sample in a study of T cell clones after liver transplantation. Sequenced by immunoSEQ multiplex PCR; TCRdb stores in-frame clones only, minus some. The data hold 70,000 to 80,000 clones, with more than 75% observed a single time. Sample: CD4+ T cells from blood, taken before liver transplant. Receptors originate from a human donor who received a liver transplant.

A single count supports this clone. The chain recombines TRBV10-2 with TRBJ2-5; the match to TRBD2 covers 7 bases. The junction had 4 bases not matched to a gene; V was cut back by 0 bases and J by 3 bases. CDR1 and CDR2 (germline): WSHSY, SAAADI. The CDR3 covers 15 residues. The CDR3 region has the DNA TGCGCCAGCAGTGAGTCAGCGGGGCAGAAAGAGACCCAGTACTTC. Protein sequence: CASSESAGQKETQYF.

The V and J genes are TRBV7-9 and TRBJ2-1, with D unresolved. The ends were cut back, 1 base at V and 6 bases at J, with 10 bases in the middle. CDR1 and CDR2 from the germline V gene are SEHNR and FQNEAQ (reference sequence). The CDR3 has 14 residues. This chain's CDR3 is CASSLDRAGNEQFF. The CDR3 DNA reads TGTGCCAGCAGCTTAGACCGGGCAGGCAATGAGCAGTTCTTC.

V gene TRBV6-6 combines with J gene TRBJ1-5, with D possibly TRBD1 on 6 matching bases. Germline V CDR1 and CDR2: MNHNY, SVGAGI (reference sequence). With 3 bases removed from V and 3 bases from J, the gap between germline ends came to 12 bases. CDR3 size: 15 residues. In nucleotides, the CDR3 is TGTGCCAGCAGTTATCCGGACAGTCTCAATCAGCCCCAGCATTTT. Protein sequence: CASSYPDSLNQPQHF.

V usage is TRBV18 and J usage is TRBJ1-5, with 7 positions matching TRBD1. J gave up 4 bases and V 2 bases, and 5 bases lay outside the gene matches. CDR3 length: 15 residues. The V gene's germline CDR1 is KGHSH and CDR2 LQKENI. CDR3 residues: CASSPMTGTNQPQHF. CDR3 coding DNA: TGTGCCAGCTCACCAATGACAGGGACAAATCAGCCCCAGCATTTT.

The rearrangement uses TRBV2 and TRBJ2-7, with TRBD1 matching over 8 bases. The germline gives CDR1 SNHLY, CDR2 FYNNEI. Trimming cost V 7 bases and J 5 bases; bases outside gene matches: 10. The CDR3 totals 14 residues. The CDR3 spells CASTYRDRSHEQYF. The CDR3 region has the DNA TGTGCCAGCACATACCGGGACAGGTCCCACGAGCAGTACTTC.

The CDR3 reads CASSPDPATYEQYF. The CDR3 DNA reads TGTGCCAGCAGCCCGGACCCCGCCACCTACGAGCAGTACTTC. This chain joins TRBV11-2 and TRBJ2-7, with D unclear. V was pared by 5 bases and J by 2 bases, with 13 bases between. CDR3 size: 14 residues. Germline lookup yields CDR1 SGHAT and CDR2 FQNNGV.

V and J are TRBV28 and TRBJ2-3, with D perhaps TRBD1 (6 bases). The CDR3 is made up of 15 amino acids. CDR1 and CDR2 from the germline V gene are MDHEN and SYDVKM. Deletions cut 8 bases from V and 5 bases from J, with 20 bases between. The CDR3 protein is CASSDPRGVLDTQYF. The CDR3 bases are TGTGCCAGCTCAGACCCCAGGGGAGTTTTAGATACGCAGTATTTT. The full variable domain, its missing parts supplied by reference TRBV28 and TRBJ2-3, is DVKVTQSSRYLVKRTGEKVFLECVQDMDHENMFWYRQDPGLGLRLIYFSYDVKMKEKGDIPEGYSVSREKKERFSLILESASTNQTSMYLCASSDPRGVLDTQYFGPGTRLTVL.

The chain uses TRBV2 and TRBJ2-2; the D gene is possibly TRBD1 (5 bases). The CDR3 is made up of 13 amino acids. Deletions cut 11 bases from V and 6 bases from J, with 16 bases between. Germline V gives CDR1 SNHLY, CDR2 FYNNEI. The CDR3 reads CASQVLGSGELFF. The CDR3 coding sequence is TGTGCCTCACAGGTCTTAGGGTCCGGGGAGCTGTTTTTT.

CDR3 coding DNA: TGTGCCAGCAGCATTCTAGGGGGCGGTGAAAAACTGTTTTTT. Translated, it gives CASSILGGGEKLFF. The chain recombines TRBV27 with TRBJ1-4, with TRBD1 matching 7 bases. CDR1 is MNHEY and CDR2 is SMNVEV in the germline V gene (reference sequence). The CDR3 spans 14 residues. With 6 bases clipped from V and 7 bases from J, the junction kept 8 bases outside the gene matches.